Following are 26 T cell receptor beta chains from one sample sequenced in a study of blood T cell repertoires in COVID-19. The method was immunoSEQ multiplex PCR; TCRdb's version includes in-frame clones alone and lacks a portion of them. The repertoire consists of over 65,000 clones, with roughly 90% occurring once and the leading ten covering 0.75% to 0.8%. Sequencing was done on a sample of peripheral blood. The receptor source for this set is a woman of 80 years or more with acute or convalescent COVID-19.

As DNA, the CDR3 is TGTGCCAGCAGCTCCCGGGACAGGGGCTACGAGCAGTACTTC. Amino acids: CASSSRDRGYEQYF. This chain joins TRBV9 and TRBJ2-7, with 10 bases lining up with TRBD1. Looked up from germline, CDR1 is SGDLS and CDR2 is YYNGEE. The V segment lost 4 bases and the J segment 3 bases; nucleotides outside the gene matches: 4. The length of the CDR3 is 14 residues.

This clone was seen only once. The chain joins TRBV5-6 to TRBJ2-2; a weak D match, TRBD2 (6 bases). The CDR3 is 15 residues long. The germline V gene encodes CDR1 SGHDT and CDR2 YYEEEE. The V end lost 4 bases, the J end lost 0 bases, and 10 bases lay between the germline ends. For the CDR3, the DNA is TGTGCCAGCAGCCCCCGCGGGGCGAACACCGGGGAGCTGTTTTTT. This sequence encodes CASSPRGANTGELFF.

The chain is built from TRBV6-1 and TRBJ1-2; 8 nucleotides agree with TRBD1. Germline CDR1 is MNHNS and CDR2 is SASEGT. V shed 3 bases and J 5 bases; nucleotides not matched to a gene: 14. CDR3 size: 17 residues. As DNA, the CDR3 is TGTGCCAGCAGTGATAGCAGGGGGCAGCTGCGTATTTATGGCTACACCTTC. The encoded protein is CASSDSRGQLRIYGYTF.

The chain couples TRBV19 to TRBJ1-1, with a tentative D call TRBD1 (6 bases). V was clipped by 3 bases and J by 1 base, with 18 bases between them. The CDR3 contains 17 residues. CDR1 LNHDA and CDR2 SQIVND come from the germline V gene (reference sequence). The CDR3 bases are TGTGCCAGTAGTATGAGGCTACGAGGACAGCCGAACACTGAAGCTTTCTTT. Protein product: CASSMRLRGQPNTEAFF.

The V and J genes are TRBV7-2 and TRBJ2-1; 11 nucleotides match TRBD2. Germline values: CDR1 SGHTA, CDR2 FQGNSA. The CDR3 sequence is 15 residues long. The V segment lost 5 bases and the J segment 4 bases; nucleotides outside the gene matches: 4. The CDR3: CASSRRLAGYNEQFF. The CDR3, as DNA: TGTGCCAGCAGCCGTCGACTAGCGGGGTACAATGAGCAGTTCTTC.

The gene calls are TRBV7-9 and TRBJ1-4; perhaps TRBD1 as D (5 bases). There are 14 residues in the CDR3. Germline assignment: CDR1 SEHNR and CDR2 FQNEAQ (reference sequence). V shed 0 bases and J shed 7 bases, with 9 bases lying between them. CDR3 coding DNA: TGTGCCAGCAGCTTAGCGCGGGACGGTGAAAAACTGTTTTTT. This codes for CASSLARDGEKLFF.

This chain uses TRBV9 with TRBJ2-7, with D possibly being TRBD2 (6 bases). The germline V gene has CDR1 SGDLS and CDR2 YYNGEE. The CDR3 spans 13 residues. Trimming left V 0 bases short and J 7 bases short, with 11 bases between. CDR3 DNA: TGTGCCAGCAGCGTAGTGGAGGGTGTAGAGCAGTACTTC. Its translation: CASSVVEGVEQYF.

J is TRBJ1-4 and V is TRBV7-9; TRBD1 is a possible D gene (5 bases). Germline V gene sequence: CDR1 SEHNR, CDR2 FQNEAQ (reference sequence). The CDR3 has 14 amino acids. V was trimmed by 1 base and J by 10 bases, leaving 13 bases between them. CDR3 sequence: CASSLGTDGGKLFF. The CDR3 bases are TGTGCCAGCAGCTTAGGGACGGACGGGGGAAAACTGTTTTTT.

CDR3 sequence: CASSYSAGSYNEQFF. In DNA, the CDR3 is TGTGCCAGCAGTTACTCGGCGGGGAGTTACAATGAGCAGTTCTTC. The chain carries TRBV6-5 and TRBJ2-1; D might be TRBD2 (6 bases). Per germline, CDR1 MNHEY and CDR2 SVGAGI. This CDR3 is 15 amino acids long. V was trimmed by 0 bases and J by 4 bases, leaving 10 bases between them.

J is TRBJ1-2 and V is TRBV7-2, with unresolved D. CDR1 and CDR2 (germline): SGHTA, FQGNSA. The CDR3 is 13 amino acids. The V and J ends lost 6 bases and 1 base respectively, with 9 bases between them. DNA of the CDR3: TGTGCCAGCAGATCGACACTTAACTATGGCTACACCTTC. Its protein is CASRSTLNYGYTF.

The rearrangement joins TRBV7-9 to TRBJ1-4, with a possible D match to TRBD1 (6 bases). The V gene's germline CDR1 is SEHNR and CDR2 FQNEAQ (reference sequence). The CDR3 has 15 residues. Trimming removed 5 bases at V and 8 bases at J, with 18 bases between. This CDR3 reads CASSPPLRGNEKLFF. CDR3 nucleotide sequence: TGTGCCAGCAGCCCCCCCCTCAGGGGTAACGAAAAACTGTTTTTT.

The table lists this clone with a count of one. The chain has TRBV6-1 and TRBJ1-2, with no clear D. The CDR3 extends over 15 amino acids. CDR1 and CDR2 from the germline V gene are MNHNS and SASEGT. V was pared by 0 bases and J by 7 bases, with 15 bases between. The CDR3 sequence: CASSEALRTSGGYTF. The CDR3 region has the DNA TGTGCCAGCAGTGAAGCGCTTAGGACTTCGGGTGGCTACACCTTC.

This clone has only a few counts. The chain carries TRBV29-1 and TRBJ2-7, with 8 bases that match TRBD2. V shed 2 bases and J 2 bases; nucleotides not matched to a gene: 2. Germline V gene lookup returns CDR1 SQVTM and CDR2 ANQGSEA. This CDR3 has 13 residues. This chain's CDR3 is CSVEISGTYEQYF. CDR3 DNA: TGCAGCGTTGAAATTAGCGGGACCTACGAGCAGTACTTC.

V is TRBV6-2 or TRBV6-3 and J is TRBJ2-2; TRBD1 is a possible D gene (6 bases). The CDR3 is 13 residues long. Trimming left V 6 bases short and J 7 bases short, with 12 bases between. Per germline, CDR1 MNHEY and CDR2 SVGEGT. In DNA form, the CDR3 reads TGTGCCAGCAGCCTACAGGGTCTCGGGGAGCTGTTTTTT. Its translation is CASSLQGLGELFF.

CDR3 sequence reads: CASSPEMWPNYGYTF. CDR3 nucleotides: TGTGCCAGTAGTCCTGAAATGTGGCCCAACTATGGCTACACCTTC. The chain couples TRBV19 to TRBJ1-2; D gene uncertain. With 5 bases removed from V and 2 bases from J, the gap between germline ends came to 15 bases. The germline CDR1 and CDR2 sequences are LNHDA and SQIVND (reference sequence). The CDR3 is 15 residues long.

This CDR3 reads CATSDGQGVDGYTF. CDR3 DNA sequence: TGTGCCACCAGTGACGGACAGGGGGTAGATGGCTACACCTTC. The chain links TRBV24-1 to TRBJ1-2; 10 bases agree with TRBD1. Germline assignment: CDR1 KGHDR and CDR2 SFDVKD. V was pared by 4 bases and J by 6 bases, with 4 bases of the junction left unmatched. The CDR3 loop spans 14 amino acids.

The J gene is TRBJ2-6, the V gene TRBV2; D possibly corresponds to TRBD1 (5 bases). Germline assignment: CDR1 SNHLY and CDR2 FYNNEI. The CDR3 is 15 residues long. V lost 4 bases and J lost 0, with 7 bases in between. CDR3 sequence: CASSAQDSGANVLTF. The CDR3 nucleotides are TGTGCCAGCAGTGCACAGGACTCTGGGGCCAACGTCCTGACTTTC.

The V gene is TRBV6-5, the J gene TRBJ2-1; possible D gene TRBD2, 6 bases. This CDR3 has 13 amino acids. Trimming left V 6 bases short and J 15 bases short, with 21 bases between. In germline, CDR1 is MNHEY, CDR2 SVGAGI. CDR3 in amino acids: CASRRIRDEEGFF. The DNA of the CDR3 is TGTGCCAGCAGGAGGATTCGGGACGAGGAGGGGTTCTTC.

This chain links TRBV19 with TRBJ2-7; D may be TRBD1 (6 bases). V lost 6 bases to trimming and J lost 1 base, with 7 bases between them. The CDR3 spans 12 residues. From germline, CDR1 is LNHDA and CDR2 SQIVND (reference sequence). For the CDR3, the DNA is TGTGCCAGTAGAGGACAGTCCTACGAGCAGTACTTC. As protein: CASRGQSYEQYF. Complete variable domain (other parts from reference TRBV19 and TRBJ2-7): DGGITQSPKYLFRKEGQNVTLSCEQNLNHDAMYWYRQDPGQGLRLIYYSQIVNDFQKGDIAEGYSVSREKKESFPLTVTSAQKNPTAFYLCASRGQSYEQYFGPGTRLTVT.

The chain is built from TRBV6-5 and TRBJ2-5; 9 bases fit TRBD1. The CDR3 totals 13 residues. Looked up from germline, CDR1 is MNHEY and CDR2 is SVGAGI. The V gene end was trimmed by 10 bases and the J gene end by 2 bases; junction bases not matched to a gene: 5. In DNA, the CDR3 is TGTGCCACAAGCGACAGGGGGCAAGAGACCCAGTACTTC. Translated: CATSDRGQETQYF.

J is TRBJ2-3 and V is TRBV7-9, with a tentative D call TRBD1 (5 bases). There are 14 residues in the CDR3. Germline loops: CDR1 SEHNR, CDR2 FQNEAQ (reference sequence). Trimming took off 4 bases at V and 2 bases at J, with 10 bases between the two ends. As DNA, the CDR3 is TGTGCCAGCAGCTCCAGGGCTGACACAGATACGCAGTATTTT. Amino acids: CASSSRADTDTQYF.

This chain joins TRBV5-4 and TRBJ2-3; D is possibly TRBD1 (6 bases). CDR1 is SGHNT, CDR2 YYREEE, per germline (reference sequence). CDR3 size: 14 residues. With 4 bases removed from V and 5 bases from J, the gap between germline ends came to 14 bases. CDR3 amino acids: CASSPGTPEDTQYF. In DNA form, the CDR3 reads TGTGCCAGCAGCCCCGGGACACCCGAAGATACGCAGTATTTT.

The CDR3 protein is CASSPPNYSPLHF. The DNA of the CDR3 is TGTGCCAGCTCACCACCTAACTATTCACCCCTCCACTTT. The genes are TRBV18 and TRBJ1-6; D is uncertain. This CDR3 has 13 amino acids. Germline V gene sequence: CDR1 KGHSH, CDR2 LQKENI. V gave up 0 bases and J gave up 8 bases, with 5 bases separating them.

The chain recombines TRBV3-1 (or the pseudogene TRBV3-2) with TRBJ2-1; D may be TRBD1 (6 bases). This CDR3 has 16 residues. Trimming pared 4 bases from V and 4 bases from J, leaving 17 bases between. Germline V CDR1 and CDR2: LGHDT, YNNKEL (reference sequence). The CDR3: CASSRRGVRGYNEQFF. The CDR3 DNA follows: TGTGCCAGCAGCCGCAGGGGAGTACGAGGGTACAATGAGCAGTTCTTC.

This sequence joins TRBV5-1 and TRBJ1-4, with D possibly matching TRBD1 (6 bases). V was cut by 4 bases and J by 8 bases, with 15 bases left in between. The CDR3 has 14 residues. CDR1 is SGHRS, CDR2 YFSETQ, per germline. CDR3 DNA: TGCGCCAGCAGCAGGACAGAGGGGCGGGAAAAACTGTTTTTT. Protein sequence: CASSRTEGREKLFF.

The chain carries TRBV5-4 and TRBJ2-2; TRBD1 matches at 8 bases. Germline assignment: CDR1 SGHNT and CDR2 YYREEE (reference sequence). CDR3 size: 15 residues. V shed 5 bases and J 4 bases; nucleotides not matched to a gene: 7. The CDR3: CASRPGTGSTGELFF. The CDR3 bases are TGTGCCAGCAGGCCCGGGACAGGCTCCACCGGGGAGCTGTTTTTT.